This is a list of T cell receptor beta chains from one sample in a study of blood T cell repertoires in COVID-19. Method: immunoSEQ multiplex PCR; TCRdb's copy keeps in-frame clones and lacks some. The sample carries around 260,000 clones, around four fifths recorded once. The specimen was peripheral blood. Receptors originate from a man aged 60 to 69 who had recovered from COVID-19. Each CDR3 is given with its conserved first and last residue. Fields, in order: V gene, J gene, D gene, CDR3 protein. D genes are given only for firm matches.

TRBV11-1	TRBJ1-2	-	CASSSRVGGYTF
TRBV28	TRBJ1-1	-	CASSSQGPGTEAFF
TRBV4-1	TRBJ1-5	TRBD1	CASSQRQGAWQPQHF
TRBV5-6	TRBJ2-3	TRBD1	CASSLGQVSTDTQYF
TRBV4-2	TRBJ2-1	TRBD1	CASSLQETGWAYNEQFF
TRBV19	TRBJ2-2	-	CASSIIVEVNTGELFF
TRBV14	TRBJ2-1	-	CASSQVTEKQFF
TRBV5-1	TRBJ1-1	-	CASSLGGGRTEAFF
TRBV29-1	TRBJ1-1	-	CSAKLAGTEAFF
TRBV5-6	TRBJ2-2	-	CASSLAITGELFF
TRBV7-2	TRBJ2-7	-	CASSLVAVTYEQYF
TRBV5-1	TRBJ1-3	-	CASSETAITSGNTIYF
TRBV2	TRBJ2-3	-	CASSESPGLTDTQYF
TRBV7-9	TRBJ1-1	-	CASGAGVNTEAFF
TRBV20-1	TRBJ1-3	-	CSASRGRSSGNTIYF
TRBV9	TRBJ2-3	TRBD2	CASSVAAGDPQDTQYF
TRBV5-1	TRBJ1-1	TRBD1	CASSEQGQGANTEAFF
TRBV5-1	TRBJ2-1	TRBD2	CASSSGAYNEQFF
TRBV5-1	TRBJ2-5	TRBD1	CASSSGSGQGAETQYF
TRBV6-5	TRBJ2-7	TRBD2	CASSSRTSGSYEQYF
TRBV5-1	TRBJ2-2	TRBD2	CASSLLAANTGELFF
TRBV18	TRBJ2-7	-	CASGRTPGGEQYF
TRBV7-9	TRBJ1-2	-	CASSLEVATNYGYTF
TRBV9	TRBJ1-3	TRBD1	CASSSGQALSGNTIYF
TRBV6-5	TRBJ2-2	-	CASSYSAGDTGELFF
TRBV15	TRBJ2-3	-	CATSLRLDADTQYF
TRBV19	TRBJ2-7	-	CASSNGQPPSYEQYF
TRBV5-8	TRBJ1-5	-	CASSHRLRGNQPQHF
TRBV19	TRBJ2-7	TRBD2	CASSIDGGGGPSYEQYF
TRBV19	TRBJ1-4	-	CASSTRTVDEKLFF